The rows below give T cell receptor beta chains drawn from one sample of a study of OX40 agonist ivuxolimab in advanced cancers. The method was immunoSEQ multiplex PCR; TCRdb's version includes in-frame clones alone and lacks a portion of them. The data show 66,000 or so clones, with 75% to 90% seen just once and 2% to 2.5% held by the top ten. This specimen consisted of CD4+ or CD8+ T cells sorted from blood, obtained in a trial of the OX40 agonist ivuxolimab. Receptors were obtained from an adult with an advanced solid tumor such as melanoma, head and neck, liver or kidney cancer. Both conserved end residues are part of each CDR3. D genes are given only for firm matches. Size is omitted from some rows. Given values are once, few, many or a class for expanded clones.

size: -; V: TRBV6-5; J: TRBJ2-7; D: TRBD1; CDR3: CASSYADRGEQYF; DNA: TGTGCCAGCAGTTACGCCGACAGGGGCGAGCAGTACTTC
size: few; V: TRBV21-1; J: TRBJ2-4; D: -; CDR3: CASSKRLQRNIQYF; DNA: TGTGCCAGCAGCAAACGCCTACAACGGAACATTCAGTACTTC
size: few; V: TRBV6-1; J: TRBJ2-2; D: -; CDR3: CASSVAINTGELFF; DNA: TGTGCCAGCAGTGTTGCAATCAACACCGGGGAGCTGTTTTTT
size: -; V: TRBV25-1; J: TRBJ2-7; D: -; CDR3: CASSGDRTYEQYF; DNA: TGTGCCAGCAGTGGTGACAGGACCTACGAGCAGTACTTC
size: -; V: TRBV21-1; J: TRBJ2-7; D: -; CDR3: CASSIPPPVVLTLDERGYYEQYF; DNA: TGTGCCAGCAGCATCCCCCCCCCAGTAGTATTAACCCTAGATGAGAGGGGGTACTACGAGCAGTACTTC
size: -; V: TRBV7-2; J: TRBJ1-1; D: TRBD1; CDR3: CASSGQGGNTEAFF; DNA: TGTGCCAGCAGCGGACAGGGGGGAAACACTGAAGCTTTCTTT
size: -; V: TRBV9; J: TRBJ2-1; D: TRBD2; CDR3: CASSVLTSGGAGEQFF; DNA: TGTGCCAGCAGCGTCCTCACTAGCGGGGGGGCCGGTGAGCAGTTCTTC
size: once; V: TRBV27; J: TRBJ2-2; D: TRBD1; CDR3: CASRGTGNTGELFF; DNA: TGTGCCAGCAGGGGGACAGGGAACACCGGGGAGCTGTTTTTT
size: -; V: TRBV19; J: TRBJ2-3; D: -; CDR3: CASSSPLDSPGTDTQYF; DNA: TGTGCCAGTAGTTCCCCTCTGGACAGTCCTGGGACAGATACGCAGTATTTT
size: -; V: TRBV6-1; J: TRBJ1-5; D: -; CDR3: CASSAAQGNQPQHF; DNA: TGTGCCAGCAGTGCCGCACAGGGCAATCAGCCCCAGCATTTT
size: once; V: TRBV11-2; J: TRBJ2-1; D: TRBD1; CDR3: CASSFVGGQGIVLEQFF; DNA: TGTGCCAGCAGCTTCGTTGGGGGACAGGGCATTGTACTTGAGCAGTTCTTC
size: -; V: TRBV19; J: TRBJ2-2; D: -; CDR3: CASTQGGNTGELFF; DNA: TGTGCCAGTACCCAGGGGGGGAACACCGGGGAGCTGTTTTTT
size: -; V: TRBV28; J: TRBJ1-2; D: -; CDR3: CASSLARTASYGYTF; DNA: TGTGCCAGCAGTTTAGCTAGGACAGCATCCTATGGCTACACCTTC
size: -; V: TRBV20-1; J: TRBJ2-1; D: -; CDR3: CSAGLLNKQFF; DNA: TGCAGTGCTGGACTTCTAAATAAGCAGTTCTTC
size: -; V: TRBV6-5; J: TRBJ1-1; D: -; CDR3: CASSYRSPGPTEAFF; DNA: TGTGCCAGCAGTTACCGCTCCCCCGGACCCACTGAAGCTTTCTTT
size: -; V: TRBV19; J: TRBJ2-5; D: TRBD1; CDR3: CASSSHARQGETQYF; DNA: TGTGCCAGTAGTTCCCACGCCCGACAGGGTGAGACCCAGTACTTC
size: few; V: TRBV7-3; J: TRBJ2-5; D: TRBD2; CDR3: CASSRLAGGGETQYF; DNA: TGTGCCAGCAGCCGACTAGCGGGAGGTGGGGAGACCCAGTACTTC
size: -; V: TRBV30; J: TRBJ1-4; D: TRBD1; CDR3: CAFSGGNEKLFF; DNA: TGTGCCTTTTCAGGGGGTAATGAAAAACTGTTTTTT
size: -; V: TRBV10-1; J: TRBJ2-5; D: -; CDR3: CASSLSERGTQETQYF; DNA: TGCGCCAGCAGCTTGAGCGAGAGGGGGACGCAAGAGACCCAGTACTTC
size: few; V: TRBV18; J: TRBJ1-4; D: -; CDR3: CASSRDGGNEKLFF; DNA: TGTGCCAGCTCACGGGACGGCGGTAATGAAAAACTGTTTTTT
size: -; V: TRBV10-3; J: TRBJ2-3; D: TRBD2; CDR3: CAISEFPPSGRVDTQYF; DNA: TGTGCCATCAGTGAGTTCCCTCCTAGCGGGAGGGTAGATACGCAGTATTTT
size: -; V: TRBV28; J: TRBJ2-7; D: -; CDR3: CASSLGTTYEQYF; DNA: TGTGCCAGCAGTTTGGGAACCACCTACGAGCAGTACTTC
size: -; V: TRBV6-1; J: TRBJ1-5; D: TRBD1; CDR3: CASSEQLGTGNARQPQHF; DNA: TGTGCCAGCAGTGAACAATTGGGGACAGGAAATGCCCGTCAGCCCCAGCATTTT
size: -; V: TRBV5-1; J: TRBJ2-2; D: -; CDR3: CASSLAPDTGELFF; DNA: TGCGCCAGCAGCTTGGCACCGGACACCGGGGAGCTGTTTTTT
size: -; V: TRBV19; J: TRBJ2-6; D: -; CDR3: CASSQPSGSGANVLTF; DNA: TGTGCCAGTAGCCAACCCTCGGGATCTGGGGCCAACGTCCTGACTTTC
size: once; V: TRBV19; J: TRBJ2-7; D: -; CDR3: CASSMRVELEQYF; DNA: TGTGCCAGTAGTATGCGTGTCGAACTCGAGCAGTACTTC
size: few; V: TRBV21-1; J: TRBJ1-6; D: -; CDR3: CASSKETGTYNSPLHF; DNA: TGTGCCAGCAGCAAAGAGACAGGGACCTATAATTCACCCCTCCACTTT
size: -; V: TRBV15; J: TRBJ1-2; D: -; CDR3: CATSRVSTNYGYTF; DNA: TGTGCCACCAGCAGAGTTTCGACTAACTATGGCTACACCTTC
size: -; V: TRBV25-1; J: TRBJ2-1; D: -; CDR3: CASSVAYNEQFF; DNA: TGTGCCAGCAGTGTAGCCTACAATGAGCAGTTCTTC
size: -; V: TRBV28; J: TRBJ2-2; D: TRBD2; CDR3: CASSPLRGGLDGELFF; DNA: TGTGCCAGCAGTCCCTTGCGGGGGGGCCTGGACGGGGAGCTGTTTTTT
size: -; V: TRBV7-3; J: TRBJ2-2; D: -; CDR3: CASSLQPGGTRTNTGELFF; DNA: TGTGCCAGCAGCCTACAACCCGGTGGCACACGAACGAACACCGGGGAGCTGTTTTTT
size: -; V: TRBV28; J: TRBJ1-1; D: TRBD1; CDR3: CASDRENGEAFF; DNA: TGTGCCAGTGACAGGGAAAACGGTGAAGCTTTCTTT
size: -; V: TRBV7-2; J: TRBJ2-5; D: TRBD1; CDR3: CASSLGQGAEETQYF; DNA: TGTGCCAGCAGCTTGGGACAGGGGGCAGAAGAGACCCAGTACTTC
size: -; V: TRBV25-1; J: TRBJ2-7; D: -; CDR3: CASSENRVPYEQYF; DNA: TGTGCCAGCAGTGAGAACAGGGTGCCCTACGAGCAGTACTTC
size: -; V: TRBV18; J: TRBJ1-1; D: -; CDR3: CASSPPSGTNTEAFF; DNA: TGTGCCAGCTCACCACCGTCGGGGACGAACACTGAAGCTTTCTTT
size: -; V: TRBV10-3; J: TRBJ2-1; D: -; CDR3: CAISAAGSSYNEQFF; DNA: TGTGCCATCAGTGCGGCAGGAAGCTCCTACAATGAGCAGTTCTTC
size: once; V: TRBV19; J: TRBJ2-7; D: -; CDR3: CASSITGGIYEQYF; DNA: TGTGCCAGTAGTATTACCGGGGGCATCTACGAGCAGTACTTC
size: -; V: TRBV7-2; J: TRBJ2-7; D: TRBD2; CDR3: CASSPIAGGGPYEQYF; DNA: TGTGCCAGCAGCCCAATTGCGGGGGGCGGACCCTACGAGCAGTACTTC
size: -; V: TRBV11-1; J: TRBJ2-7; D: -; CDR3: CASSLRLQGHEQYF; DNA: TGTGCCAGCAGCTTAAGGCTTCAGGGCCACGAGCAGTACTTC
size: -; V: TRBV7-9; J: TRBJ2-2; D: -; CDR3: CASSPRGGSNTGELFF; DNA: TGTGCCAGCAGCCCTAGGGGTGGGTCGAACACCGGGGAGCTGTTTTTT
size: -; V: TRBV5-1; J: TRBJ1-2; D: -; CDR3: CASSLEGSDYGYTF; DNA: TGCGCCAGCAGCTTGGAGGGCAGTGACTATGGCTACACCTTC
size: once; V: TRBV6-1; J: TRBJ1-3; D: -; CDR3: CASSGPLQGNTIYF; DNA: TGTGCCAGCAGTGGCCCCCTTCAGGGAAACACCATATATTTT
size: -; V: TRBV6-5; J: TRBJ1-2; D: TRBD1; CDR3: CASSYDRVGTGGYTF; DNA: TGTGCCAGCAGTTACGACAGGGTCGGGACAGGGGGCTACACCTTC
size: -; V: TRBV2; J: TRBJ2-7; D: -; CDR3: CASSSLGEQYF; DNA: TGTGCCAGCTCATCCTTGGGGGAGCAGTACTTC
size: -; V: TRBV10-1; J: TRBJ2-3; D: TRBD1; CDR3: CASSESRGRTDTQYF; DNA: TGCGCCAGCAGTGAGTCTAGGGGGCGCACAGATACGCAGTATTTT
size: few; V: TRBV2; J: TRBJ2-7; D: -; CDR3: CASSGNYEQYF; DNA: TGTGCCAGCAGTGGGAACTACGAGCAGTACTTC
size: -; V: TRBV7-8; J: TRBJ2-3; D: TRBD2; CDR3: CASSLRTSGGAQYF; DNA: TGTGCCAGCAGCTTACGGACTAGCGGGGGGGCGCAGTATTTT
size: -; V: TRBV7-2; J: TRBJ2-5; D: TRBD1; CDR3: CASSLAHGTGYVETQYF; DNA: TGTGCCAGCAGCTTAGCGCACGGGACAGGGTATGTGGAGACCCAGTACTTC
size: -; V: TRBV4-2; J: TRBJ2-1; D: TRBD1; CDR3: CASSQEPGQSGNEQFF; DNA: TGTGCCAGCAGCCAAGAACCGGGACAGTCAGGCAATGAGCAGTTCTTC
size: -; V: TRBV7-9; J: TRBJ1-2; D: -; CDR3: CASSLSEGSLAYGYTF; DNA: TGTGCCAGCAGCTTATCGGAGGGAAGTCTGGCCTATGGCTACACCTTC
size: -; V: TRBV7-3; J: TRBJ1-2; D: -; CDR3: CASSLNRGQANGYTF; DNA: TGTGCCAGCAGCTTAAATAGAGGCCAGGCTAATGGCTACACCTTC
size: -; V: TRBV7-2; J: TRBJ2-7; D: -; CDR3: CASSLAPPTRTVSYEQYF; DNA: TGTGCCAGCAGCTTAGCGCCTCCGACCAGGACAGTTTCCTACGAGCAGTACTTC